The present TCR beta chain was sequenced within a study of OX40 agonist ivuxolimab in advanced cancers. Across the whole study: Under the entry rules, prior anti-PD-1, anti-PD-L1 or anti-CTLA-4 therapy was allowed, and around 40% had some. Study-wide findings and caveats: Both CD4+ and CD8+ T cell populations in blood had undergone clonal expansion by week 6 at 0.1 to 3.0 mg/kg.

Turning to this clone: Antigen specificity is unknown.

Germline V gives CDR1 LNHDA, CDR2 SQIVND (reference sequence). V lost 5 bases and J 4 bases, leaving 9 bases between the germline ends. CDR3 length equals 13 residues. Patients were ineligible given autoimmune disease history or systemic immunosuppression. Some clones are missing from TCRdb's copy, which holds only in-frame ones; the method was immunoSEQ multiplex PCR. Of tens of thousands of clones in the sample, approximately 92% were seen once. The sequencing used CD4+ or CD8+ T cells sorted from blood, collected in a trial of the OX40 agonist ivuxolimab. The chain is built from TRBV19 and TRBJ2-1; D uncertain. This receptor was identified in an adult with an advanced solid tumor such as melanoma, head and neck, liver or kidney cancer. The CDR3 loop reads CASSSTGYNEQFF. The CDR3, as DNA: TGTGCCAGTAGTTCGACTGGATACAATGAGCAGTTCTTC.